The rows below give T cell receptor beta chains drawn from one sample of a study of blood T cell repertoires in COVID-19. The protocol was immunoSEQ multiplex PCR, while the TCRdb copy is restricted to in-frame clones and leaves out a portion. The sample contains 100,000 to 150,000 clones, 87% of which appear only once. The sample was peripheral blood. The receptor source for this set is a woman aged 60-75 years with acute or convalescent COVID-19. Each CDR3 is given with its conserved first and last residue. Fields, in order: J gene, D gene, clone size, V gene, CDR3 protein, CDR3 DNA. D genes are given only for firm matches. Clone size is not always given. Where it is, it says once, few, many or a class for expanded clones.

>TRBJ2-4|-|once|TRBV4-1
CASSQPSGGGAKNIQYF
TGCGCCAGCAGCCAACCTAGCGGAGGGGGGGCCAAAAACATTCAGTACTTC
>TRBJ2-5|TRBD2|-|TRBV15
CATSKGGKETQYF
TGTGCCACCAGCAAGGGAGGGAAAGAGACCCAGTACTTC
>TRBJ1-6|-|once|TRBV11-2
CASSGGSRSPLHF
TGTGCCAGCAGCGGGGGGAGTAGATCACCCCTCCACTTT
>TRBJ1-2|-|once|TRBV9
CASSVGGSYGYTF
TGTGCCAGCAGCGTAGGGGGCAGCTATGGCTACACCTTC
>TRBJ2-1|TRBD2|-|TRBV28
CASSTLAGLYNEQFF
TGTGCCAGCAGTACGCTAGCGGGTCTATACAATGAGCAGTTCTTC
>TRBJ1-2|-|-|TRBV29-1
CSVVRDSLLVAF
TGCAGCGTTGTTAGAGACAGTCTCCTCGTCGCCTTC
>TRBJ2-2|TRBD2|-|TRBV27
CASSLRGGVSVNTGELFF
TGTGCCAGCAGTTTAAGGGGAGGGGTTAGCGTAAACACCGGGGAGCTGTTTTTT
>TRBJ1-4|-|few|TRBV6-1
CASSEGHTSSATNEKLFF
TGTGCCAGCAGTGAAGGTCACACATCCTCCGCAACTAATGAAAAACTGTTTTTT
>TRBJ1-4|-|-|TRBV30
CAWSVLRSEKLFF
TGTGCCTGGAGTGTTTTGAGGAGCGAAAAACTGTTTTTT
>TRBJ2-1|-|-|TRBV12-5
CASAPQDSYNEQFF
TGTGCTAGTGCCCCTCAGGATTCCTACAATGAGCAGTTCTTC
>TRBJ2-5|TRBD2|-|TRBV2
CASRGGLGRETQYF
TGTGCCAGCAGGGGGGGGTTGGGACGAGAGACCCAGTACTTC
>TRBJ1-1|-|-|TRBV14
CASSHSQGGAFF
TGTGCCAGCAGCCATTCCCAGGGTGGAGCTTTCTTT
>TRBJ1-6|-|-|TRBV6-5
CASSSRRGRSPLHF
TGTGCCAGCAGTTCTCGCAGGGGTCGGTCACCCCTCCACTTT
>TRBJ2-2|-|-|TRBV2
CASRVENTGELFF
TGTGCCAGTCGGGTAGAAAACACCGGGGAGCTGTTTTTT
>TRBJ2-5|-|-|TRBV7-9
CASSQTGTLLYQETQYF
TGTGCCAGCAGCCAAACCGGGACACTATTGTACCAAGAGACCCAGTACTTC